Sequencing of this T cell receptor (beta chain) was carried out in a study of OX40 agonist ivuxolimab in advanced cancers. Study-level information: The study gave patients intravenous ivuxolimab at 0.01 to 10 mg/kg every 2 weeks.

The count of this clone is one. Germline CDR1 LNHDA, CDR2 SQIVND (reference sequence). The CDR3 consists of 15 residues. The trim removed 6 bases at V and 0 bases at J, leaving 4 bases unmatched. Blood sampling was done at baseline, cycle 4 day 1, and cycle 7 day 1. The assay was immunoSEQ multiplex PCR, and TCRdb's table has in-frame clones only and misses some. This sample has 95,000 or so clones; about 92% occur once, and the top ten carry roughly 0.5%. The clonotype comes from an adult with an advanced solid tumor such as melanoma, head and neck, liver or kidney cancer. The specimen comprised CD4+ or CD8+ T cells sorted from blood, sampled in a trial of the OX40 agonist ivuxolimab. The chain recombines TRBV19 with TRBJ2-3, with 9 bases fitting TRBD2. CDR3: CASRRTSVSTDTQYF. The CDR3, as DNA: TGTGCCAGTAGAAGGACTAGCGTTAGCACAGATACGCAGTATTTT.